These 22 T cell receptor beta chains originate from one sample sequenced in a study of blood T cell repertoires in COVID-19. Clones were read by immunoSEQ multiplex PCR, and TCRdb kept only the in-frame ones, dropping some. In the table there are about 330,000 clones, more than 90% of which are singletons. Material for sequencing was PBMCs or T cells enriched from blood (not recorded which). Receptor source: a woman in her 30s who had recovered from COVID-19.

This chain links TRBV6-5 with TRBJ2-7, with D hard to call. CDR1 is MNHEY, CDR2 SVGAGI, per germline. With 0 bases removed from V and 7 bases from J, the gap between germline ends came to 10 bases. The CDR3 totals 13 residues. The CDR3 nucleotides read TGTGCCAGCAGTTACTCGATGTTAGTTGAGCAGTACTTC. Residues: CASSYSMLVEQYF.

The gene calls are TRBV27 and TRBJ1-2, with TRBD1 matching over 9 bases. Per the germline V gene, CDR1 is MNHEY and CDR2 is SMNVEV (reference sequence). The CDR3 is 17 residues long. V lost 5 bases, J lost 2 bases, and 12 bases stayed unmatched. The CDR3 DNA follows: TGTGCCAGCAGTCGACGACCACAGGGGGCGGGGAACTATGGCTACACCTTC. Its protein product is CASSRRPQGAGNYGYTF.

Worth noting for this clone: Distinct nucleotide sequences in the sample also encode this CDR3. The genes are TRBV27 and TRBJ2-1; D unresolved. Trimming left V 4 bases short and J 0 bases short, with 10 bases between. The CDR3 consists of 15 residues. Germline CDR1 is MNHEY and CDR2 is SMNVEV (reference sequence). The CDR3 region has the DNA TGTGCCAGCAGTTCCACCAGTGGCTCCTACAATGAGCAGTTCTTC. Amino acids: CASSSTSGSYNEQFF.

The CDR3 region has the DNA TGTGCCAGTAGTGCCACTAGAGGTGTTAATGAAAAACTGTTTTTT. It encodes CASSATRGVNEKLFF. The chain links TRBV19 to TRBJ1-4; D unclear. The V and J ends lost 5 bases and 4 bases respectively, with 14 bases between them. This CDR3 is built from 15 residues. Germline V gene sequence: CDR1 LNHDA, CDR2 SQIVND (reference sequence).

The CDR3 coding sequence is TGTGCCAGCAGGCGGACAGGAGGTTCACCCCTCCACTTT. Protein sequence: CASRRTGGSPLHF. The rearrangement links TRBV27 to TRBJ1-6, with 7 positions matching TRBD1. The CDR3 consists of 13 residues. Germline assignment: CDR1 MNHEY and CDR2 SMNVEV (reference sequence). With V trimmed by 6 bases and J by 9 bases, 5 bases remained unmatched.

V and J are TRBV14 and TRBJ1-6; D not certain. V lost 2 bases and J lost 14, with 13 bases in between. The germline CDR1 and CDR2 sequences are SGHDN and FVKESK. This CDR3 is 13 amino acids long. In DNA form, the CDR3 reads TGTGCCAGCAGCCAACTCGGGAGTGGGACCCTCCACTTT. Encoded protein: CASSQLGSGTLHF.

The V call is TRBV12-3 or TRBV12-4, the J call TRBJ1-1; tentatively, D is TRBD1 (5 bases). CDR3 length equals 13 residues. V was clipped by 6 bases and J by 6 bases, with 14 bases between them. This chain's CDR3 is CASRSGIGAEAFF. In nucleotides, the CDR3 is TGTGCCAGCAGATCAGGGATAGGGGCTGAAGCTTTCTTT.

This chain connects TRBV7-3 to TRBJ1-2; D perhaps matches TRBD1 (5 bases). Germline V lookup: CDR1 SGHTA, CDR2 FQGTGA. V lost 11 bases, J lost 6 bases, and 22 bases lay in between. The CDR3 spans 14 residues. Here the CDR3 reads CAGHPRAGVNGYTF. The CDR3 DNA sequence: TGTGCCGGACATCCCCGTGCGGGGGTAAATGGCTACACCTTC.

This sequence joins TRBV10-3 and TRBJ2-7, with a tentative D call TRBD2 (7 bases). Trimming removed 3 bases from V and 2 bases from J, with 26 bases in between. The CDR3 is 19 residues long. From germline, CDR1 is ENHRY and CDR2 SYGVKD. The CDR3 nucleotides are TGTGCCATCAGTGATATTGGCGGGGGCCGGGACCCGAAACCCTACGAGCAGTACTTC. Translation gives CAISDIGGGRDPKPYEQYF.

This chain joins TRBV7-2 and TRBJ2-2; TRBD2 matches 8 bases. The germline V gene has CDR1 SGHTA and CDR2 FQGNSA. This CDR3 contains 15 residues. Trimming cost V 8 bases and J 6 bases; bases outside gene matches: 11. This chain's CDR3 is CASSQGAGVSGELFF. In DNA, the CDR3 is TGTGCCAGCTCCCAAGGAGCGGGAGTATCCGGGGAGCTGTTTTTT.

The chain carries TRBV4-1 and TRBJ1-4; tentatively, D is TRBD1 (5 bases). V shed 3 bases and J shed 6 bases, with 26 bases lying between them. CDR3 length: 19 amino acids. The germline V gene encodes CDR1 MGHRA and CDR2 YSYEKL. The CDR3 coding sequence is TGCGCCAGCAGCCACTCCAAGGGGATAAGGAAGATGCGAGATGAAAAACTGTTTTTT. Amino acid sequence: CASSHSKGIRKMRDEKLFF.

The chain has TRBV12-5 and TRBJ2-7; 10 positions match TRBD2. The CDR3 has 14 residues. Germline loops: CDR1 LGHNT, CDR2 FRNRAP. The V gene end was trimmed by 7 bases and the J gene end by 2 bases; junction bases not matched to a gene: 5. The CDR3 nucleotides read TGTGCTAGTGCCGCTAGCGGGGGCGCCTACGAGCAGTACTTC. Protein product: CASAASGGAYEQYF.

The rearrangement uses TRBV18 and TRBJ1-6; 9 positions match TRBD1. The CDR3 runs 16 residues. Germline CDR1 reads KGHSH; CDR2 reads LQKENI. V trimming: 1 base; J trimming: 6 bases; junction bases outside the gene matches: 4. DNA for the CDR3: TGTGCCAGCTCACCACGGACAGGGGCCCCTAATTCACCCCTCCACTTT. Translation: CASSPRTGAPNSPLHF.

This clone was recorded only once. The chain has TRBV28 and TRBJ2-7, with a tentative D call TRBD1 (6 bases). Looked up from germline, CDR1 is MDHEN and CDR2 is SYDVKM. Trimming shortened V by 9 bases and J by 4 bases, and 19 bases separated the two germline ends. The CDR3 is made up of 14 amino acids. Written as DNA, the CDR3 is TGTGCCAGTGTGGCCGGGACACAATATTACGAGCAGTACTTC. Residues: CASVAGTQYYEQYF.

This clone came up once. The V and J genes are TRBV28 and TRBJ2-3, with 9 bases matching TRBD2. The V segment lost 5 bases and the J segment 3 bases; nucleotides outside the gene matches: 9. This CDR3 spans 16 amino acids. Germline loops: CDR1 MDHEN, CDR2 SYDVKM. This chain's CDR3 is CASSLGGGVRTDTQYF. Written as DNA, the CDR3 is TGTGCCAGCAGTCTCGGCGGGGGGGTGAGGACAGATACGCAGTATTTT. Full variable domain (outside the CDR3, taken from reference TRBV28 and TRBJ2-3): DVKVTQSSRYLVKRTGEKVFLECVQDMDHENMFWYRQDPGLGLRLIYFSYDVKMKEKGDIPEGYSVSREKKERFSLILESASTNQTSMYLCASSLGGGVRTDTQYFGPGTRLTVL.

This chain links TRBV5-1 with TRBJ1-2, with 11 bases aligning to TRBD1. The CDR3 loop spans 15 amino acids. J was trimmed by 8 bases and V by 0 bases; bases with no gene match: 6. The germline gives CDR1 SGHRS, CDR2 YFSETQ. The CDR3 protein is CASSLGTGGFVGYTF. For the CDR3, the DNA is TGCGCCAGCAGCTTGGGGACAGGGGGCTTTGTGGGCTACACCTTC. The entire variable domain, with the rest obtained from reference TRBV5-1 and TRBJ1-2, is as follows: KAGVTQTPRYLIKTRGQQVTLSCSPISGHRSVSWYQQTPGQGLQFLFEYFSETQRNKGNFPGRFSGRQFSNSRSEMNVSTLELGDSALYLCASSLGTGGFVGYTFGSGTRLTVV.

This clone has a single count. The V gene is TRBV27, the J gene TRBJ2-1, with 10 bases identical to TRBD2. Trimming removed 4 bases from V and 3 bases from J; junction bases left unmatched: 0. The CDR3 consists of 14 residues. Germline V gives CDR1 MNHEY, CDR2 SMNVEV (reference sequence). The CDR3 reads CASSWTSGYNEQFF. CDR3 sequence (DNA): TGTGCCAGCAGTTGGACTAGCGGCTACAATGAGCAGTTCTTC.

This clone was seen a handful of times. This sequence joins TRBV19 and TRBJ1-5, with 7 nucleotides matching TRBD1. V trimming: 4 bases; J trimming: 4 bases; junction bases outside the gene matches: 1. Germline CDR1 and CDR2: LNHDA and SQIVND (reference sequence). The CDR3 covers 13 residues. CDR3 sequence (DNA): TGTGCCAGTAGTACAGGGGGGAATCAGCCCCAGCATTTT. This codes for CASSTGGNQPQHF.

The chain couples TRBV6-5 to TRBJ1-1; D possibly corresponds to TRBD1 (5 bases). The CDR3 totals 14 residues. Trimming shortened V by 0 bases and J by 4 bases, and 9 bases separated the two germline ends. Looked up from germline, CDR1 is MNHEY and CDR2 is SVGAGI. The CDR3 nucleotides read TGTGCCAGCAGTTACTCTCGGCAGGGCACTGAAGCTTTCTTT. Its protein product is CASSYSRQGTEAFF.

The rearrangement uses TRBV25-1 and TRBJ1-5; no definite D call. V gave up 3 bases and J gave up 3 bases, with 9 bases separating them. Per the germline V gene, CDR1 is MGHDK and CDR2 is SYGVNS. The CDR3 has 14 residues. CDR3 residues: CASSDHRDNQPQHF. The CDR3 nucleotides read TGTGCCAGCAGTGATCATAGAGACAATCAGCCCCAGCATTTT.

V is TRBV18 and J is TRBJ2-4; the match to TRBD1 covers 10 bases. The J segment lost 5 bases and the V segment lost 3 bases, leaving 4 bases of the junction unmatched. Per the germline V gene, CDR1 is KGHSH and CDR2 is LQKENI. This CDR3 has 15 residues. CDR3 nucleotide sequence: TGTGCCAGCTCACCCCGAGGACAGGGGGAAAACATTCAGTACTTC. Protein: CASSPRGQGENIQYF.

This clone appeared a single time. V and J are TRBV11-1 and TRBJ1-2; TRBD1 matches 7 bases. This CDR3 is 15 amino acids long. Losses at the gene ends were 1 base for V and 4 bases for J; bases not matched to a gene: 6. Germline CDR1 SGHAT, CDR2 FQDESV (reference sequence). CDR3 nucleotides: TGTGCCAGCAGCTTAGGAGAACAGGGGACCTATGGCTACACCTTC. This encodes CASSLGEQGTYGYTF.